Listed below are T cell receptor beta chains from one sample, sequenced in a study of Graves' ophthalmopathy and Graves' hyperthyroidism. TCRdb processed the multiplex PCR reads anew with MiXCR; each CDR3 protein has one entry. The sample consists of approximately 640,000 distinct CDR3 sequences, over 40% of them appearing once. Sequencing input: peripheral blood. Receptors originate from an adult man with Graves' ophthalmopathy. Both conserved end residues are part of each CDR3. A D gene is named only where the DNA matches it firmly. Only some rows state a clone size, as once, few, many or a class for expanded clones.

V	D	length	size	J	CDR3	DNA
TRBV12-3/TRBV12-4	NA	12	NA	TRBJ1-2	CASRPLTDGYTF	TGTGCCAGCAGGCCCTTGACAGATGGCTACACCTTC
TRBV5-1	NA	13	many	TRBJ1-2	CASSYEQGFGYTF	TGCGCCAGCAGCTACGAACAGGGATTCGGCTACACCTTC
TRBV20-1	NA	14	few	TRBJ1-5	CSACRTRDNQPQHF	TGCAGTGCTTGCCGGACAAGGGACAATCAGCCCCAGCATTTT
TRBV6-1	TRBD1	12	NA	TRBJ1-1	CANRGALPEAFF	TGTGCTAACAGGGGCGCCCTTCCTGAGGCTTTCTTT
TRBV10-3	TRBD1	16	few	TRBJ2-3	CAISGHRTGASDTQYF	TGTGCCATCAGTGGTCACCGGACAGGGGCGTCGGATACGCAGTATTTT
TRBV7-6	NA	17	NA	TRBJ2-7	CASSLVARDGGYYEQYF	TGTGCCAGCAGCTTAGTGGCCCGGGACGGGGGTTACTACGAGCAGTACTTC
TRBV7-8	TRBD1	18	NA	TRBJ1-2	CASSGVPGQGWVSDGYTF	TGTGCCAGCAGCGGCGTTCCGGGACAGGGATGGGTTTCAGATGGCTACACCTTC
TRBV25-1	TRBD1	14	NA	TRBJ2-5	CASPRTGVQETQYF	TGTGCCAGCCCGCGAACAGGGGTACAAGAGACCCAGTACTTC
TRBV10-3	NA	13	many	TRBJ1-1	CASRYADSTEAFF	TGTGCCAGCAGATACGCCGACAGCACTGAAGCTTTCTTT
TRBV24-1	NA	14	NA	TRBJ2-7	CATSIGAGSYEQYF	TGTGCCACCAGTATCGGGGCAGGGTCCTACGAGCAGTACTTC
TRBV2	NA	10	many	TRBJ1-2	CASSEALLTF	TGTGCCAGCAGTGAAGCTCTCTTGACCTTC
TRBV7-2	TRBD1	15	many	TRBJ1-2	CASSLRTGSEYGYTF	TGTGCCAGCAGCCTCCGGACAGGGTCCGAATATGGCTACACCTTC
TRBV10-2	NA	13	NA	TRBJ1-4	CASRDGPNEKLFF	TGTGCCAGCAGGGACGGACCTAATGAAAAACTGTTTTTT
TRBV29-1	NA	11	NA	TRBJ1-3	CSVEASNTIYF	TGCAGCGTTGAGGCGTCGAACACCATATATTTT
TRBV27	NA	16	few	TRBJ2-2	CASSLSSFNGLGELFF	TGTGCCAGCAGTTTATCCTCGTTTAATGGGCTCGGGGAGCTGTTTTTT
TRBV5-1	TRBD1	15	few	TRBJ2-2	CASSFQGAGTGELFF	TGCGCCAGCAGCTTCCAGGGGGCAGGGACCGGGGAGCTGTTTTTT
TRBV19	NA	15	few	TRBJ2-7	CASSIEGGDSYEQYF	TGTGCCAGTAGTATAGAAGGGGGAGACTCCTACGAGCAGTACTTC
TRBV5-1	TRBD1	15	NA	TRBJ1-2	CASGVRGQGARGYTF	TGCGCCAGCGGGGTTCGGGGACAGGGGGCGCGGGGCTACACCTTC
TRBV10-3	NA	13	many	TRBJ2-5	CAITRDPGETQYF	TGTGCCATCACCAGAGACCCTGGAGAGACCCAGTACTTC
TRBV10-3	NA	14	many	TRBJ2-7	CAISELAGDNEQYF	TGTGCCATCAGTGAGTTGGCAGGGGATAACGAGCAGTACTTC
TRBV10-2	TRBD1	14	NA	TRBJ2-4	CASRTGGQVNIQYF	TGCGCCAGCAGGACAGGCGGACAGGTCAACATTCAGTACTTC
TRBV20-1	TRBD2	20	few	TRBJ2-5	CSASLQRGAGLAGVQETQYF	TGCAGTGCTAGTTTGCAACGCGGGGCGGGACTAGCGGGGGTACAAGAGACCCAGTACTTC
TRBV30	NA	13	NA	TRBJ1-2	CAWSVRISSGYTF	TGTGCCTGGAGTGTACGGATAAGTTCGGGCTACACCTTC
TRBV19	NA	13	NA	TRBJ1-2	CASSPRRDGGYTF	TGTGCCAGTAGTCCGCGGCGGGACGGTGGCTACACCTTC
TRBV7-8	TRBD2	17	NA	TRBJ2-5	CASSQGEGRGGRETQYF	TGTGCCAGCAGCCAAGGGGAAGGTCGGGGGGGCCGAGAGACCCAGTACTTC
TRBV10-3	NA	14	NA	TRBJ2-1	CAISAPGLRGEQFF	TGTGCCATCAGTGCCCCGGGACTGCGAGGTGAGCAGTTCTTC
TRBV10-3	NA	14	NA	TRBJ1-2	CAISEEGRTYGYTF	TGTGCCATCAGTGAAGAGGGCAGAACCTATGGCTACACCTTC
TRBV2	NA	12	once	TRBJ1-4	CASSFTYEKLFF	TGTGCCAGCAGTTTCACGTACGAAAAACTGTTTTTT
TRBV2	TRBD1	9	NA	TRBJ2-2	CASNRGLFF	TGTGCCAGCAACAGGGGGCTGTTTTTT
TRBV5-8	NA	13	NA	TRBJ2-7	CASSWGRGNEQYF	TGTGCCAGCAGCTGGGGGCGGGGAAACGAGCAGTACTTC
TRBV4-2	NA	15	few	TRBJ1-5	CASSQVGLDHQPQHF	TGTGCCAGCAGCCAAGTAGGGCTGGACCATCAGCCCCAGCATTTT
TRBV6-5	TRBD1	16	many	TRBJ1-5	CASSPSRTGGNQPQHF	TGTGCCAGCAGTCCCTCACGGACAGGGGGAAATCAGCCCCAGCATTTT
TRBV2	TRBD1	15	many	TRBJ1-5	CASSDGPLTTGRKHF	TGTGCCAGCAGTGACGGACCCCTAACGACAGGGCGAAAGCATTTT
TRBV6-1	TRBD1	18	NA	TRBJ1-2	CASLPPPGQPSSNYGYTF	TGTGCCAGCCTACCTCCTCCGGGACAGCCCTCTTCTAACTATGGCTACACCTTC
TRBV7-9	NA	14	many	TRBJ1-1	CASSLQQGDTEAFF	TGTGCCAGCAGCTTACAACAGGGTGACACTGAAGCTTTCTTT
TRBV29-1	NA	14	NA	TRBJ1-4	CSVAQGRGYEKLFF	TGCAGCGTTGCTCAGGGACGTGGTTATGAAAAACTGTTTTTT
TRBV12-3/TRBV12-4	NA	12	NA	TRBJ1-1	CVTARENTEAFF	TGTGTTACGGCTCGGGAGAACACTGAAGCTTTCTTT
TRBV27	NA	12	NA	TRBJ1-1	CASQSRGNEAFF	TGTGCCAGCCAATCACGGGGGAATGAAGCTTTCTTT
TRBV24-1	NA	17	many	TRBJ1-3	CATIEPMDSGRVATIYF	TGTGCCACCATCGAACCGATGGACTCAGGGCGGGTGGCGACCATATATTTT
TRBV7-9	TRBD2	18	NA	TRBJ2-7	CASSSNPGGTSGLGEQYF	TGTGCCAGCAGCTCGAATCCTGGCGGGACTAGCGGGTTGGGCGAGCAGTACTTC
TRBV25-1	NA	14	NA	TRBJ2-7	CASSASDGPGEQYF	TGTGCCAGCAGTGCTAGTGATGGTCCTGGGGAGCAGTACTTC
TRBV7-6	TRBD2	16	NA	TRBJ2-7	CASSLGGASGGYEQYF	TGTGCCAGCAGCTTAGGAGGGGCTAGCGGGGGCTACGAGCAGTACTTC
TRBV11-2	TRBD1	13	NA	TRBJ1-2	CASSQGQGQGYTF	TGTGCCAGCAGCCAGGGACAGGGGCAGGGCTACACCTTC